Each of the 27 T cell receptor beta chains below was sequenced from the same sample in a study of T-cell memory formation after mild COVID-19 (dated by TCRdb to the early 2020s). Libraries were prepared through 5' RACE. The instrument was an Illumina NovaSeq 6000. TCRdb applied fastp at Q25 and MiXCR to the public reads, then kept only in-frame beta chains. All rows with the same CDR3 protein become a single entry with the most common DNA and genes. This sample comprises hundreds of thousands of distinct CDR3 sequences, about a sixth of them detected only once. Clones ranked in the top ten supply under 25% of the sample. The sequencing input was PBMCs or a T cell subset sorted from them (not recorded which). The receptor set was obtained from a man aged 18 to 30 who had mild COVID-19 (a few samples of this study predate the infection). The sample titles of this study are shuffled in the database, so cell type and time point are left out; the donor was told from shared clones.

A few counts support this clonotype. The chain is built from TRBV7-9 and TRBJ2-5; D call uncertain. CDR1 and CDR2 from the germline V gene are SEHNR and FQNEAQ (reference sequence). Trimming left V 1 base short and J 4 bases short, with 10 bases between. The CDR3 runs to 14 residues. CDR3 DNA sequence: TGTGCCAGCAGCTTAGTAGGGTCGACAGAGACCCAGTACTTC. Residues: CASSLVGSTETQYF.

This clonotype was recorded many times. The CDR3 DNA sequence: TGTGCCACCTGGACTTCTATGAACACCGGGGAGCTGTTTTTT. Its protein product is CATWTSMNTGELFF. V gene TRBV10-3 combines with J gene TRBJ2-2, with D perhaps matching TRBD2 (5 bases). Trimming took off 10 bases at V and 1 base at J, with 13 bases between the two ends. CDR3 size: 14 residues. Per the germline V gene, CDR1 is ENHRY and CDR2 is SYGVKD.

The chain has TRBV5-4 and TRBJ2-3; no reliable D call. V was clipped by 4 bases and J by 5 bases, with 11 bases between them. Looked up from germline, CDR1 is SGHNT and CDR2 is YYREEE (reference sequence). The CDR3 consists of 13 residues. Here the CDR3 DNA reads TGTGCCAGCAGCGGCAGTACGAGAGATACGCAGTATTTT. It specifies CASSGSTRDTQYF.

The chain links TRBV7-2 to TRBJ2-1; TRBD1 matches at 9 bases. The CDR3 length is 15 residues. J was trimmed by 5 bases and V by 5 bases; bases with no gene match: 7. Germline V gives CDR1 SGHTA, CDR2 FQGNSA. CDR3 sequence: CASSTTGGADNEQFF. DNA for the CDR3: TGTGCCAGCAGCACAACAGGGGGCGCAGACAATGAGCAGTTCTTC. Variable domain in full (rest from reference TRBV7-2 and TRBJ2-1): GAGVSQSPSNKVTEKGKDVELRCDPISGHTALYWYRQSLGQGLEFLIYFQGNSAPDKSGLPSDRFSAERTGGSVSTLTIQRTQQEDSAVYLCASSTTGGADNEQFFGPGTRLTVL.

This clonotype has more than one count but fewer than ten. J is TRBJ1-1 and V is TRBV6-5; D gene unclear. V was shortened by 2 bases and J by 6 bases, with 13 bases between the two germline ends. The CDR3 is 14 amino acids. Germline values: CDR1 MNHEY, CDR2 SVGAGI. CDR3 nucleotides: TGTGCCAGCAGTTACAGGGCTCGGGGTGCTGAAGCTTTCTTT. This encodes CASSYRARGAEAFF.

The V call is TRBV28, the J call TRBJ2-5, with D maybe TRBD1 (6 bases). Germline assignment: CDR1 MDHEN and CDR2 SYDVKM. The germline V and J ends were trimmed by 5 bases and 5 bases, with 18 bases remaining between them. The CDR3 loop spans 15 amino acids. The CDR3: CASSPLTGTWETQYF. In nucleotides, the CDR3 is TGTGCCAGCAGTCCACTAACCGGGACATGGGAGACCCAGTACTTC.

CDR3 nucleotide sequence: TGCAGTGCTAGAAAGCGGGGGGCCTCCTACGAGCAGTACTTC. Translating it yields CSARKRGASYEQYF. The gene calls are TRBV20-1 and TRBJ2-7; 9 nucleotides match TRBD2. The CDR3 sequence is 14 residues long. Germline trimming cut 2 bases from V and 0 bases from J; bases unmatched to any gene: 2. In germline, CDR1 is DFQATT, CDR2 SNEGSKA (reference sequence).

This clonotype was counted a few times. The chain uses TRBV9 and TRBJ2-6; no clear D gene. Germline CDR1 SGDLS, CDR2 YYNGEE. V was shortened by 0 bases and J by 0 bases, with 7 bases between the two germline ends. This CDR3 has 16 residues. The CDR3 nucleotides are TGTGCCAGCAGCGTAGAGGGCCGCTCTGGGGCCAACGTCCTGACTTTC. This sequence encodes CASSVEGRSGANVLTF.

J is TRBJ1-2 and V is TRBV6-5; a weak D match, TRBD1 (5 bases). The CDR3 runs to 14 residues. Germline lookup yields CDR1 MNHEY and CDR2 SVGAGI. V gave up 2 bases and J gave up 4 bases, with 11 bases separating them. CDR3 region: CASSYGDGPYGYTF. DNA for the CDR3: TGTGCCAGCAGTTACGGGGACGGCCCCTATGGCTACACCTTC.

This clonotype was seen more than once but under ten times. The chain links TRBV19 to TRBJ2-1, with D hard to call. CDR3 length equals 13 residues. V was pared by 3 bases and J by 3 bases, with 6 bases between. Germline values: CDR1 LNHDA, CDR2 SQIVND (reference sequence). The DNA for the CDR3 is TGTGCCAGTAGTATTCCGGGCTACAATGAGCAGTTCTTC. Its protein product is CASSIPGYNEQFF.

The gene calls are TRBV4-3 and TRBJ2-2, with D possibly matching TRBD1 (5 bases). The CDR3 is 15 residues long. Germline assignment: CDR1 LGHNA and CDR2 YSLEER. Deletions cut 0 bases from V and 9 bases from J, with 14 bases between. Here the CDR3 DNA reads TGCGCCAGCAGCCAAGATGGGGCCGGGTCCCGGGAGCTGTTTTTT. It specifies CASSQDGAGSRELFF.

This clonotype has a handful of counts. This CDR3 reads CASSYSGPLHF. CDR3 sequence (DNA): TGTGCCAGCAGTTACTCGGGACCCCTCCACTTT. The V gene is TRBV6-2 or TRBV6-3, the J gene TRBJ1-6; D unclear. V lost 0 bases and J 12 bases, leaving 3 bases between the germline ends. Germline-derived CDR1 and CDR2 are MNHEY and SVGEGT. This CDR3 is 11 amino acids long.

This chain connects TRBV6-5 to TRBJ1-2; a possible D gene is TRBD1 (5 bases). V gave up 2 bases and J gave up 2 bases, with 12 bases separating them. In germline, CDR1 is MNHEY, CDR2 SVGAGI. The length of the CDR3 is 15 residues. The DNA of the CDR3 is TGTGCCAGCAGTTACAGCGGGGGTAGAAACTATGGCTACACCTTC. This encodes CASSYSGGRNYGYTF.

This clonotype has only a few counts. V and J are TRBV12-3 or TRBV12-4 and TRBJ2-1; 7 bases agree with TRBD2. The CDR3 totals 15 residues. V gave up 5 bases and J gave up 8 bases; unmatched junction bases: 12. CDR3 loop: CASSAGDYSFDEQFF. The CDR3 coding sequence is TGTGCCAGCAGTGCGGGAGACTACAGTTTCGATGAGCAGTTCTTC.

The chain recombines TRBV4-2 with TRBJ1-5; D remains unclear. V shed 1 base and J shed 7 bases, with 8 bases lying between them. Germline V gives CDR1 LGHNA, CDR2 YNFKEQ. This CDR3 region has 13 residues. CDR3 nucleotide sequence: TGTGCCAGCAGCCAAGGGGGTATGCAGCCCCAGCATTTT. It yields the protein CASSQGGMQPQHF.

The rearrangement uses TRBV20-1 and TRBJ1-1; tentatively, D is TRBD1 (6 bases). This CDR3 contains 15 residues. Germline CDR1 and CDR2: DFQATT and SNEGSKA (reference sequence). V lost 1 base and J lost 5, with 17 bases in between. CDR3 loop: CSARAWGGARTEAFF. The CDR3 bases are TGCAGTGCTAGAGCTTGGGGGGGGGCGCGGACTGAAGCTTTCTTT.

This clonotype was recorded at least ten times. The rearrangement joins TRBV7-2 to TRBJ1-5; D possibly corresponds to TRBD1 (5 bases). The ends were cut back, 5 bases at V and 9 bases at J, with 14 bases in the middle. From germline, CDR1 is SGHTA and CDR2 FQGNSA. This CDR3 has 13 amino acids. CDR3 DNA: TGTGCCAGCAGCATAGGAGGGGTGAGGCCCCAGCATTTT. The encoded protein is CASSIGGVRPQHF.

This clonotype was found many times. CDR3 in amino acids: CASSQNGAPDTQYF. For the CDR3, the DNA is TGCGCCAGCAGCCAAAACGGCGCTCCAGATACGCAGTATTTT. The chain recombines TRBV4-3 with TRBJ2-3, with D uncertain. The V gene lost 2 bases and the J gene lost 4 bases, with 10 bases spanning the gap. Germline V CDR1 and CDR2: LGHNA, YSLEER. The CDR3 is 14 residues long.

This clonotype has ten or more counts. This chain links TRBV25-1 with TRBJ1-1; TRBD1 might be the D (5 bases). The germline V gene has CDR1 MGHDK and CDR2 SYGVNS. The CDR3 extends over 15 amino acids. Trimming shortened V by 2 bases and J by 2 bases, and 12 bases separated the two germline ends. DNA for the CDR3: TGTGCCAGCAGTGAAGGAGGGAGGGGAAACACTGAAGCTTTCTTT. Translating it yields CASSEGGRGNTEAFF.

This clonotype was recorded a few times. The chain links TRBV5-1 to TRBJ2-2; D remains ambiguous. CDR3 size: 13 residues. With 1 base removed from V and 8 bases from J, the gap between germline ends came to 9 bases. In germline, CDR1 is SGHRS, CDR2 YFSETQ. The CDR3 DNA reads as TGCGCCAGCAGCTTGCAACCTAGTGGGGAGCTGTTTTTT. Its translation: CASSLQPSGELFF.

As concerns this clonotype: Sequence at one end of the junction differs from germline and may be a read error. The rearrangement joins TRBV27 to TRBJ2-5; no firm D call. This CDR3 has 13 residues. Germline assignment: CDR1 MNHEY and CDR2 SMNVEV (reference sequence). The CDR3 is CSSSRRRFETQYF. CDR3 nucleotides: TGTTCCAGCAGTCGAAGGCGTTTCGAGACCCAGTACTTC.

This chain links TRBV7-8 with TRBJ2-4, with D tentatively TRBD1 (5 bases). The CDR3 totals 14 residues. The germline V and J ends were trimmed by 0 bases and 8 bases, with 11 bases remaining between them. Germline V lookup: CDR1 SGHVS, CDR2 FQNEAQ. CDR3 protein: CASSLAGARDIQYF. CDR3 nucleotide sequence: TGTGCCAGCAGCTTAGCAGGGGCAAGGGACATTCAGTACTTC.

The rearrangement uses TRBV25-1 and TRBJ1-6, with D possibly matching TRBD1 (6 bases). V lost 10 bases and J 3 bases, leaving 10 bases between the germline ends. The CDR3 runs to 13 residues. Germline V CDR1 and CDR2: MGHDK, SYGVNS. For the CDR3, the DNA is TGTGCCACCAAGGGACACTATAATTCACCCCTCCACTTT. This gives the protein CATKGHYNSPLHF. The full variable domain, in which reference TRBV25-1 and TRBJ1-6 provide the parts outside the CDR3, is EADIYQTPRYLVIGTGKKITLECSQTMGHDKMYWYQQDPGMELHLIHYSYGVNSTEKGDLSSESTVSRIRTEHFPLTLESARPSHTSQYLCATKGHYNSPLHFGNGTRLTVT.

J is TRBJ2-4 and V is TRBV5-5; D gene ambiguous. Germline V gene sequence: CDR1 SGHKS, CDR2 YYEKEE (reference sequence). V was cut by 0 bases and J by 0 bases, with 10 bases left in between. This CDR3 spans 16 amino acids. CDR3 DNA: TGTGCCAGCAGCTTGGACCTACCGGCAGCCAAAAACATTCAGTACTTC. This sequence encodes CASSLDLPAAKNIQYF.

This chain links TRBV24-1 with TRBJ2-1; 9 bases are shared with TRBD1. The CDR3 sequence is 17 residues long. Germline V CDR1 and CDR2: KGHDR, SFDVKD. The V segment lost 2 bases and the J segment 2 bases; nucleotides outside the gene matches: 6. Here the CDR3 DNA reads TGTGCCACCAGTGATTCTACAGGGGGCCGTACCTACAATGAGCAGTTCTTC. This encodes CATSDSTGGRTYNEQFF.

The J gene is TRBJ1-5, the V gene TRBV7-4, with 9 bases matching TRBD1. This CDR3 has 16 amino acids. V shed 2 bases, J shed 6 bases, and the junction held 8 bases outside the gene matches. Per the germline V gene, CDR1 is SGHVT and CDR2 is SQSDAQ. CDR3 DNA sequence: TGTGCCAGCAGCTTATGGGACAGGGCAGGTGGTCAGCCCCAGCATTTT. Residues: CASSLWDRAGGQPQHF.

The V and J genes are TRBV12-3 or TRBV12-4 and TRBJ2-1; D gene ambiguous. V lost 7 bases and J 2 bases, leaving 15 bases between the germline ends. The CDR3 is 15 amino acids. The CDR3 is CASTSGLVTYNEQFF. In nucleotides, the CDR3 is TGTGCCAGCACCTCCGGGCTAGTTACCTACAATGAGCAGTTCTTC.